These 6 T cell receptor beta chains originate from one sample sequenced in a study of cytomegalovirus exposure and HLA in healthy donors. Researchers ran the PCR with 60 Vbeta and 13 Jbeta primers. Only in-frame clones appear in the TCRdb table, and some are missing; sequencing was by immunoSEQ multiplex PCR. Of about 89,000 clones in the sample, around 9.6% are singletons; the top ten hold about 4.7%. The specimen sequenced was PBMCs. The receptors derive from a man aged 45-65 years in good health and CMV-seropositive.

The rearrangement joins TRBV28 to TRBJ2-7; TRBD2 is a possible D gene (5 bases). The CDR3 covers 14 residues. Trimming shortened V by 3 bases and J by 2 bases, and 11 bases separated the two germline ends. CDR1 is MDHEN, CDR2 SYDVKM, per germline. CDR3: CASSLVDWAYEQYF. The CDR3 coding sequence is TGTGCCAGCAGTTTGGTGGACTGGGCCTACGAGCAGTACTTC.

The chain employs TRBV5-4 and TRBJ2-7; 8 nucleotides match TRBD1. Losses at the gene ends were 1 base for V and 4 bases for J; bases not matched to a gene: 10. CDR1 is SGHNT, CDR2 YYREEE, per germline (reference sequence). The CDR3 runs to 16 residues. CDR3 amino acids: CASSLRLGQAIYEQYF. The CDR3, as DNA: TGTGCCAGCAGCTTGCGCCTGGGACAGGCGATTTACGAGCAGTACTTC.

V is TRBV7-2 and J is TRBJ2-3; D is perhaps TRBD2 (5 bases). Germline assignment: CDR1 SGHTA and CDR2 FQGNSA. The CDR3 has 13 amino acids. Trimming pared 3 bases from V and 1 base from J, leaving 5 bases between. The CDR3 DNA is TGTGCCAGCAGCTTTAGCGGCACAGATACGCAGTATTTT. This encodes CASSFSGTDTQYF.

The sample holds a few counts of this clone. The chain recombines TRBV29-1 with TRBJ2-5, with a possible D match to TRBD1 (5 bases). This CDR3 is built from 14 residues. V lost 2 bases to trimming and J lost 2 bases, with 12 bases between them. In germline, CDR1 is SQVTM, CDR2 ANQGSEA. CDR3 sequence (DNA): TGCAGCGTTGAATTTGCTAGGGGACAAGAGACCCAGTACTTC. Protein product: CSVEFARGQETQYF.

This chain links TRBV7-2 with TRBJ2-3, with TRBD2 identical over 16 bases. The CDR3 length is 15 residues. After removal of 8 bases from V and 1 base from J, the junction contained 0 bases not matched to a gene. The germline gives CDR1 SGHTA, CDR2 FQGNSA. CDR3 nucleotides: TGTGCCAGCGGGACTAGCGGGAGGGGCACAGATACGCAGTATTTT. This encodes CASGTSGRGTDTQYF.

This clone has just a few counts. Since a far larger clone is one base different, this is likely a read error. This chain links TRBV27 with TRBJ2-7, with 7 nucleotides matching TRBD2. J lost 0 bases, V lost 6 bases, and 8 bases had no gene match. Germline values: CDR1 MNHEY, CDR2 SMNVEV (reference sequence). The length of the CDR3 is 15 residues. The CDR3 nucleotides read TGTGCCAGCAGGTGGACGCGGGGGACCTCCTACGAGCAGTACTTC. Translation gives CASRWTRGTSYEQYF.